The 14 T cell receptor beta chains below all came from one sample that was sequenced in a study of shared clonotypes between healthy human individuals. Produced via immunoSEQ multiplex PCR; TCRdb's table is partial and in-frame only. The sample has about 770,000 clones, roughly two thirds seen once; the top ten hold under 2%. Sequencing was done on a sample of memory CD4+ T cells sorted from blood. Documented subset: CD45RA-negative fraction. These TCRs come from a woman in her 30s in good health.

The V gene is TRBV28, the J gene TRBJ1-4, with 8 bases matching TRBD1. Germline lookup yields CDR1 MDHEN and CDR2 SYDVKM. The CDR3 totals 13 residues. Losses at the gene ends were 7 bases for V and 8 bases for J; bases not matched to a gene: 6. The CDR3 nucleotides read TGTGCCAGCAATCAGGGGGCTGGGGAAAAACTGTTTTTT. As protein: CASNQGAGEKLFF.

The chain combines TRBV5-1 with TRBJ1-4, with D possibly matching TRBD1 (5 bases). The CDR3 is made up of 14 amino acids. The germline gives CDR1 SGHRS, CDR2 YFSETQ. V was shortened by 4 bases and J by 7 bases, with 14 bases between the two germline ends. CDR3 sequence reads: CASSVDSLPEKLFF. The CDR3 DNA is TGCGCCAGCAGCGTTGACAGCCTCCCTGAAAAACTGTTTTTT. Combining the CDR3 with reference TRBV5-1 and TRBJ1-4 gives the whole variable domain KAGVTQTPRYLIKTRGQQVTLSCSPISGHRSVSWYQQTPGQGLQFLFEYFSETQRNKGNFPGRFSGRQFSNSRSEMNVSTLELGDSALYLCASSVDSLPEKLFFGSGTQLSVL.

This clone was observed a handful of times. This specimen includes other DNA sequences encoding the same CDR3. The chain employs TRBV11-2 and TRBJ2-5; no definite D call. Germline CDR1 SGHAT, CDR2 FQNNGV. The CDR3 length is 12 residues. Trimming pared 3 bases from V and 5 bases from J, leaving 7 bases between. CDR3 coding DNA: TGTGCCAGCAGCTTGGGAAGGGAGACCCAGTACTTC. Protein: CASSLGRETQYF.

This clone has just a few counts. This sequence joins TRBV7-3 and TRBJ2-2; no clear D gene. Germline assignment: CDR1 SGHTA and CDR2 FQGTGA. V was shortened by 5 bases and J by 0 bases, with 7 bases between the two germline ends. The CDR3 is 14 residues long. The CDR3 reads CASSMGTNTGELFF. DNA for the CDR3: TGTGCCAGCAGCATGGGAACGAACACCGGGGAGCTGTTTTTT.

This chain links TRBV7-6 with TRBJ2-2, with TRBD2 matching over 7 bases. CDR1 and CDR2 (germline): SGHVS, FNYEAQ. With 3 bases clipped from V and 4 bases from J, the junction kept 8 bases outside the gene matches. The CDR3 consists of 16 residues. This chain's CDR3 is CASSFLAGVATGELFF. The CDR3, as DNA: TGTGCCAGCAGCTTTCTGGCGGGAGTGGCCACCGGGGAGCTGTTTTTT.

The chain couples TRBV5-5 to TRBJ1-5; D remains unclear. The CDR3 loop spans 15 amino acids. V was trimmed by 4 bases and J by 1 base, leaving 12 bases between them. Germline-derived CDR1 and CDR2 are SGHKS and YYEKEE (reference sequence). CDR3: CASSQLGGSNQPQHF. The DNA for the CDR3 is TGTGCCAGCAGCCAACTTGGCGGGAGCAATCAGCCCCAGCATTTT.

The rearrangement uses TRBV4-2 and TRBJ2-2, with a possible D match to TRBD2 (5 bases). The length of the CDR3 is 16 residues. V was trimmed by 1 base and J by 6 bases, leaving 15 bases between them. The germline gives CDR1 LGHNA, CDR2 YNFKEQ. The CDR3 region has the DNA TGTGCCAGCAGCCAAGTGGTTGTTAGCGCGGCCGGGGAGCTGTTTTTT. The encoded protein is CASSQVVVSAAGELFF.

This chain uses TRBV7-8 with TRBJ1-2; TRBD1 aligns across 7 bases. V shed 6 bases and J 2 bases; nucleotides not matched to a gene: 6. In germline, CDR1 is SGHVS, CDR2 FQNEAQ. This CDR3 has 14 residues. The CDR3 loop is CASRPKQGNYGYTF. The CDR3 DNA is TGTGCCAGCAGACCTAAACAGGGGAACTATGGCTACACCTTC.

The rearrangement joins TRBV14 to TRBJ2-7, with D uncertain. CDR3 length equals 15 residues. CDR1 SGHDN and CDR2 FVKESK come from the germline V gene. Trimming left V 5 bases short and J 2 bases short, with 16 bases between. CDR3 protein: CASSNPPRLAYEQYF. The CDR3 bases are TGTGCCAGCAGCAACCCCCCTAGATTGGCCTACGAGCAGTACTTC.

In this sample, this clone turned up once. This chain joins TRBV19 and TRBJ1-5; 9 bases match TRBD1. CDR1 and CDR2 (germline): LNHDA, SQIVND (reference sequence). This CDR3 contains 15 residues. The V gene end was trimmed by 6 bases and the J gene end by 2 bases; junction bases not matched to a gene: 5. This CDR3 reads CASSGQGSRNQPQHF. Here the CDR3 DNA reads TGTGCCAGTAGCGGACAGGGGTCCCGCAATCAGCCCCAGCATTTT. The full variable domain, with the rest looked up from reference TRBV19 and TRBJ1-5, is DGGITQSPKYLFRKEGQNVTLSCEQNLNHDAMYWYRQDPGQGLRLIYYSQIVNDFQKGDIAEGYSVSREKKESFPLTVTSAQKNPTAFYLCASSGQGSRNQPQHFGDGTRLSIL.

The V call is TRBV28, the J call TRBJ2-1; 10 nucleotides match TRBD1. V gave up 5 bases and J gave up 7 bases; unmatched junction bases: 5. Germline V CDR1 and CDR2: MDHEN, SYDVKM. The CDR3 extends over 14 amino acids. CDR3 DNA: TGTGCCAGCAGTCCGCGACAGGGGGCAAATGAGCAGTTCTTC. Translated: CASSPRQGANEQFF.

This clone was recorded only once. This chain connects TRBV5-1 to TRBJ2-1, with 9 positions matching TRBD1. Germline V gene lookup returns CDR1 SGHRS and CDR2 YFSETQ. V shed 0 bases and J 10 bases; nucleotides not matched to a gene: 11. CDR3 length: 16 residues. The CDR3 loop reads CASSLGTGVAYREQFF. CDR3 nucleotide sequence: TGCGCCAGCAGCTTGGGGACAGGGGTGGCCTATCGAGAGCAGTTCTTC.

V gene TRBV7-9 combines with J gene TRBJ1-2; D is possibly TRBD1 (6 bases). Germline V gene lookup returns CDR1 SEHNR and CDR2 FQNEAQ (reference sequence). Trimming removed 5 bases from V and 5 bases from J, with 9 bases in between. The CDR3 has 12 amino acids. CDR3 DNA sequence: TGTGCCAGCAGCAGTACAGGGTATGGCTACACCTTC. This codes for CASSSTGYGYTF.

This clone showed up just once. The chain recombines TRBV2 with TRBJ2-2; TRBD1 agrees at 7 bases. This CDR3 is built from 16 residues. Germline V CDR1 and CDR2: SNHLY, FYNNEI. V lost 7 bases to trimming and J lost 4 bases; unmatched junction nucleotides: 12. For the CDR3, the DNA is TGTGCCAGCACGTCCCAGGGGGTATTAACCACCGGGGAGCTGTTTTTT. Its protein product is CASTSQGVLTTGELFF.